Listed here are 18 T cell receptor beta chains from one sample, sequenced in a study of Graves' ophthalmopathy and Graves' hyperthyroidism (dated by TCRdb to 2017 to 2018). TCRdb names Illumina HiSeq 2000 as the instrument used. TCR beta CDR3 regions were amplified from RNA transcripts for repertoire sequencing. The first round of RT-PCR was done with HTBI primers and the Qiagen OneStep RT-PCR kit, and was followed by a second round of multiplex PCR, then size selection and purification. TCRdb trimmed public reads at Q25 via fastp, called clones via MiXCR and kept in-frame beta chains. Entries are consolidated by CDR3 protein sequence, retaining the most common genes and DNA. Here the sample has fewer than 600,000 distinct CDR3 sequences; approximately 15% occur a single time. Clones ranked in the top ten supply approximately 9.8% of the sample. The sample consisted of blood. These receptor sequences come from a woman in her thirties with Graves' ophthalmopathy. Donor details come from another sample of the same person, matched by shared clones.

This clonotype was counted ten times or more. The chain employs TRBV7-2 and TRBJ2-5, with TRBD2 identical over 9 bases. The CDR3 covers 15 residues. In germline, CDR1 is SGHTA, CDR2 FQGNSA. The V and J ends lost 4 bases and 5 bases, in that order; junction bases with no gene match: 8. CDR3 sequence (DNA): TGTGCCAGCAGCTGGGTAGCGGGGGCCCGTGAGACCCAGTACTTC. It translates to CASSWVAGARETQYF.

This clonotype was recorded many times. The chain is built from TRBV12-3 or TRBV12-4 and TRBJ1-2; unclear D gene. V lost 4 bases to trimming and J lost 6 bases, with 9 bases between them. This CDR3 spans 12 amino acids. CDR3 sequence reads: CASSYTPDGYTF. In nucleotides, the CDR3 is TGTGCCAGCAGTTACACGCCGGATGGCTACACCTTC.

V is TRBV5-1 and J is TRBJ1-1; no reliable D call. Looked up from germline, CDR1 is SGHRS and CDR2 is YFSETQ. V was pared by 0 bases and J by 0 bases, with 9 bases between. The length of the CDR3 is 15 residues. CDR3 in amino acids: CASSLGVTMNTEAFF. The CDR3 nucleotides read TGCGCCAGCAGCTTGGGGGTCACCATGAACACTGAAGCTTTCTTT.

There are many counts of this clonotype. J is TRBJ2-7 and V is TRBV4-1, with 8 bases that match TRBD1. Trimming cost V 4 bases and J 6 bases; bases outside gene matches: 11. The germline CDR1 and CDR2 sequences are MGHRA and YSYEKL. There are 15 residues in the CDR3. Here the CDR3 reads CASSPFLDRGGEQYF. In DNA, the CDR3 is TGCGCCAGCAGCCCCTTCCTTGACAGGGGAGGCGAGCAGTACTTC.

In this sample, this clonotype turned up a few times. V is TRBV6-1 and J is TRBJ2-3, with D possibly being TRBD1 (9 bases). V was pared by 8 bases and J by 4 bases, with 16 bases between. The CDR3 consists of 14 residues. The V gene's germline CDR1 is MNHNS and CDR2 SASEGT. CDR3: CASSGGTGPDTQYF. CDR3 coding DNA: TGTGCCAGCTCGGGGGGGACAGGGCCAGATACGCAGTATTTT.

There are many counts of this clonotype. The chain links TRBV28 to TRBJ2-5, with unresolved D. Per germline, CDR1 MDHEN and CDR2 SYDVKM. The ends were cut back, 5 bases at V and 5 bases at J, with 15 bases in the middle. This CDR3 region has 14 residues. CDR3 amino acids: CASSPWARRETQYF. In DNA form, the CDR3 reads TGTGCCAGCAGTCCCTGGGCGAGGCGGGAGACCCAGTACTTC.

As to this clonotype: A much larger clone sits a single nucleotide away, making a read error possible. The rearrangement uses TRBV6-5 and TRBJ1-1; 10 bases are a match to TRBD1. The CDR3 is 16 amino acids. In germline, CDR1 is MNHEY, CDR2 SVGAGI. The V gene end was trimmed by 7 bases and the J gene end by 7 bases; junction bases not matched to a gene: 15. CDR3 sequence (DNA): TGTGCCAGCAATACTCCACCGGGACAGGGGTACATTGAAGCTTTCTTT. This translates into CASNTPPGQGYIEAFF.

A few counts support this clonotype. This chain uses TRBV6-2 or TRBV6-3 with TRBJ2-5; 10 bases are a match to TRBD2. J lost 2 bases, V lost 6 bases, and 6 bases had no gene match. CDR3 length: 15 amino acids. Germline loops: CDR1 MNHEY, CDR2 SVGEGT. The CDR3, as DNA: TGTGCCAGCAGACAGCTAGCGGGGGAGCAAGAGACCCAGTACTTC. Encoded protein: CASRQLAGEQETQYF.

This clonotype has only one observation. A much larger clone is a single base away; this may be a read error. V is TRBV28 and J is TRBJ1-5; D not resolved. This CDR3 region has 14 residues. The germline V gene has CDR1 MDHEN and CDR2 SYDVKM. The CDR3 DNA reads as TGTACCAGCAGTGTGGCGTTGGAGATCAAGCCCCAGCATTTT. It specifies CTSSVALEIKPQHF.

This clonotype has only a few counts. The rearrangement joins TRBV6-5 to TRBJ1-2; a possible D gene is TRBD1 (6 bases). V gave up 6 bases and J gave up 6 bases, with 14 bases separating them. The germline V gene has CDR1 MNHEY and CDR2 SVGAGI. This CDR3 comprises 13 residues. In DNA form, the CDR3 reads TGTGCCAGCAGCTCTCGGACAGTTGATGGCTACACCTTC. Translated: CASSSRTVDGYTF.

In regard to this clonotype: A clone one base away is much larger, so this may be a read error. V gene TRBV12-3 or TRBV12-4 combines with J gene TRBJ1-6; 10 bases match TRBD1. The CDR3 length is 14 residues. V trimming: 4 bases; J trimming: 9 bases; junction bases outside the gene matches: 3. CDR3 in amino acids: CASSSGTGASPLHF. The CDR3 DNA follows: TGTGCCAGCAGTTCCGGGACAGGGGCTTCACCCCTCCACTTT.

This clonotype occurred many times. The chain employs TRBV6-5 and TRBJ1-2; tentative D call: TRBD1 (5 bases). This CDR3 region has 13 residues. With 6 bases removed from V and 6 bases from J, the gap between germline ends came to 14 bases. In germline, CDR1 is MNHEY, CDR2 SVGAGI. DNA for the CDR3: TGTGCCAGCAGCCTAGACAGCGTTCATGGCTACACCTTC. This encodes CASSLDSVHGYTF.

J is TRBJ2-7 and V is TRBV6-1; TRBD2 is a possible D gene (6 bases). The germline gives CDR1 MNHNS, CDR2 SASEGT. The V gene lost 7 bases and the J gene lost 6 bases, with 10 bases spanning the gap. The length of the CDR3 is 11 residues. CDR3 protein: CASKGRTEQYF. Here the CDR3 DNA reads TGTGCCAGCAAGGGGAGGACCGAGCAGTACTTC.

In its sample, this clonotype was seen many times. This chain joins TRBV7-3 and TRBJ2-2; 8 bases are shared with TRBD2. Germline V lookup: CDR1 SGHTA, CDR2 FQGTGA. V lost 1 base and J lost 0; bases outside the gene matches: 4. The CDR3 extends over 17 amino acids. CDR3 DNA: TGTGCCAGCAGCTTAATCCCGGGGGGGGCGAACACCGGGGAGCTGTTTTTT. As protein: CASSLIPGGANTGELFF.

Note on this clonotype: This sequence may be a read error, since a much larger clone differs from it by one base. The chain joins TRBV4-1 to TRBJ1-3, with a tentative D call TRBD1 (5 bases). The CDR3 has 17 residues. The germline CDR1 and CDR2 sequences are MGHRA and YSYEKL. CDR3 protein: CASSQNPAGGSGKTIYF. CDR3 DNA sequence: TGCGCCAGCAGCCAAAACCCCGCCGGGGGATCTGGAAAGACCATATATTTT.

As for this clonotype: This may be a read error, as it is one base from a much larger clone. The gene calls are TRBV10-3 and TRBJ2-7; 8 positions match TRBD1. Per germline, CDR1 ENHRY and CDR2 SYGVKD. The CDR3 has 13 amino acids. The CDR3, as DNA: TGTGCCATCAGTGGGGACAGGTCCTACAAGCAGTACTTC. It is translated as CAISGDRSYKQYF.

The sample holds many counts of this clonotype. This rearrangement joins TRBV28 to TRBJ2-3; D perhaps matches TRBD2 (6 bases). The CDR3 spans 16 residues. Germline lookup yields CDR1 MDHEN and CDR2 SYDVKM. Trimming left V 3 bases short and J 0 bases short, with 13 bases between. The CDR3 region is CASSFWDLTSTDTQYF. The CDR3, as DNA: TGTGCCAGCAGTTTCTGGGACTTAACTAGCACAGATACGCAGTATTTT. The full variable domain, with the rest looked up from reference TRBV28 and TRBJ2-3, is DVKVTQSSRYLVKRTGEKVFLECVQDMDHENMFWYRQDPGLGLRLIYFSYDVKMKEKGDIPEGYSVSREKKERFSLILESASTNQTSMYLCASSFWDLTSTDTQYFGPGTRLTVL.

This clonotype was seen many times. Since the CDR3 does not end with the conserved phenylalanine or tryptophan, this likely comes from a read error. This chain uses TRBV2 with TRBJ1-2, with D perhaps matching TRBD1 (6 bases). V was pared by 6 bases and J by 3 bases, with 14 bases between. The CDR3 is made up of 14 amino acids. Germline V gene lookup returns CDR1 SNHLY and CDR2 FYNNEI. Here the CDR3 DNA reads TGTGCCAGCAGCCCGGGGGGCCGAGACTATGGCTACACCCTC. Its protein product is CASSPGGRDYGYTL.